These 10 T cell receptor beta chains were sequenced from one sample in a study of blood T cell repertoires in COVID-19. Measured with immunoSEQ multiplex PCR; TCRdb has only the in-frame clones, and not every one. Here the sample spans around 150,000 clones, around 82% being singletons. The sample comprised peripheral blood. These receptors all stem from a woman between 40 and 50 years old with COVID-19, enrolled during active disease.

The V and J genes are TRBV4-1 and TRBJ1-1; tentative D call: TRBD1 (5 bases). Germline values: CDR1 MGHRA, CDR2 YSYEKL. CDR3 length: 13 amino acids. V lost 1 base and J lost 11, with 14 bases in between. The CDR3 spells CASSQGGGGAAFF. The DNA of the CDR3 is TGCGCCAGCAGCCAAGGGGGAGGAGGGGCGGCTTTCTTT.

The chain uses TRBV10-2 and TRBJ2-7; TRBD2 aligns across 12 bases. CDR3 length: 17 amino acids. Trimming cost V 2 bases and J 5 bases; bases outside gene matches: 10. Per the germline V gene, CDR1 is WSHSY and CDR2 is SAAADI. CDR3 protein: CASSEPLAGGPVHEQYV. CDR3 nucleotides: TGCGCCAGCAGTGAGCCCCTAGCGGGGGGGCCGGTCCACGAGCAGTACGTC.

The chain has TRBV19 and TRBJ2-5; D ambiguous. V was cut by 1 base and J by 5 bases, with 11 bases left in between. Germline CDR1 and CDR2: LNHDA and SQIVND (reference sequence). The CDR3 length is 14 residues. CDR3 sequence reads: CASSIGLLRETQYF. The DNA of the CDR3 is TGTGCCAGTAGTATAGGGCTCTTGAGGGAGACCCAGTACTTC.

The V and J genes are TRBV21-1 and TRBJ1-3; whether TRBD1, the table's D call, matches the DNA was not checked. TRBV21-1 is a recognized pseudogene. This CDR3 comprises 15 residues. The CDR3 loop reads CASSLSGGQGNTIYF. The CDR3 bases are TGTGCCAGCTCCCTCAGTGGGGGCCAGGGAAACACCATATATTTT.

V is TRBV15 and J is TRBJ2-7, with 16 bases identical to TRBD2. The CDR3 has 18 amino acids. Per germline, CDR1 LNHNV and CDR2 YYDKDF (reference sequence). The V segment lost 5 bases and the J segment 4 bases; nucleotides outside the gene matches: 11. The CDR3, as DNA: TGTGCCACCAGCTCTCGAAGAGGGACTAGCGGGAGGGTTTACGAGCAGTACTTC. It yields the protein CATSSRRGTSGRVYEQYF.

The J gene is TRBJ2-3, the V gene TRBV27; 7 bases line up with TRBD1. Germline values: CDR1 MNHEY, CDR2 SMNVEV (reference sequence). The CDR3 sequence is 16 residues long. J lost 0 bases, V lost 5 bases, and 8 bases had no gene match. CDR3 in amino acids: CASSARPGQSTDTQYF. The CDR3 DNA sequence: TGTGCCAGCAGTGCGCGGCCGGGACAGAGCACAGATACGCAGTATTTT.

This clone was recorded once. Written as DNA, the CDR3 is TGTGCCAGCAGCTTTGGCGGGGATGAGCAGTTCTTC. The encoded protein is CASSFGGDEQFF. This chain joins TRBV11-2 and TRBJ2-1; perhaps TRBD2 as D (6 bases). The CDR3 spans 12 residues. Trimming stripped 3 bases from V and 8 bases from J, with 8 bases between. The V gene's germline CDR1 is SGHAT and CDR2 FQNNGV.

The V gene is TRBV3-1 (or the pseudogene TRBV3-2), the J gene TRBJ2-6, with a possible D match to TRBD1 (6 bases). The CDR3 is 18 residues long. Trimming left V 1 base short and J 2 bases short, with 15 bases between. Germline values: CDR1 LGHDT, CDR2 YNNKEL (reference sequence). The CDR3 reads CASSQVEYRAPGANVLTF. CDR3 sequence (DNA): TGTGCCAGCAGCCAAGTCGAGTACAGGGCCCCTGGGGCCAACGTCCTGACTTTC.

The rearrangement uses TRBV5-4 and TRBJ2-3, with 9 bases matching TRBD2. After removal of 1 base from V and 5 bases from J, the junction contained 5 bases not matched to a gene. This CDR3 is 15 amino acids long. The germline gives CDR1 SGHNT, CDR2 YYREEE (reference sequence). CDR3 sequence reads: CASSLSRGGRDTQYF. CDR3 DNA: TGTGCCAGCAGCTTGTCGCGGGGGGGCCGAGATACGCAGTATTTT.

The chain carries TRBV6-2 or TRBV6-3 and TRBJ1-1; possible D gene TRBD1, 5 bases. V was pared by 3 bases and J by 1 base, with 21 bases between. The germline V gene encodes CDR1 MNHEY and CDR2 SVGEGT. The CDR3 runs to 18 residues. For the CDR3, the DNA is TGTGCCAGCAGTTATGCTTGGGGGGACTCCAGGGAGAACACTGAAGCTTTCTTT. Protein product: CASSYAWGDSRENTEAFF.